This T cell receptor beta chain was captured by sequencing in a study of OX40 agonist ivuxolimab in advanced cancers. About the investigation overall: Ivuxolimab was a fully human IgG2 agonistic monoclonal antibody targeting the costimulatory receptor OX40 (CD134). Intravenous ivuxolimab was administered to patients every 2 weeks at six dose levels: 0.01, 0.1, 0.3, 1.5, 3 and 10 mg/kg. Among the 52 dose-escalation patients, around 19 had hepatocellular carcinoma, some 15 melanoma, 9 renal cell carcinoma and 9 head and neck cancer. The dose-escalation cohort was approximately 83% male with a mean age of about 60 years, ranging from about 23 to 85. Prior anti-PD-1, anti-PD-L1 or anti-CTLA-4 therapy was permitted, and 30% to 50% of dose-escalation patients had received checkpoint inhibitors. Partial responses were achieved by three dose-escalation patients, of whom one had hepatocellular carcinoma and two had cutaneous melanoma. The purpose of peripheral TCRbeta sequencing was to test whether ivuxolimab changed TCR sequence diversity and led to clonal T-cell expansion. The paper covers the monotherapy dose-escalation part of the phase I ivuxolimab trial, which included N of about 50 patients. The study at large found these results: On average, CD8+ T cells showed more expanded clones than CD4+ T cells after ivuxolimab. At doses of 0.1 to 3.0 mg/kg, clonal expansion of both CD4+ and CD8+ blood T cells was observed from baseline to week 6. Low levels of normalized T-cell clonal expansion were also shown by some nonresponding patients. Antigen specificity was not determined for the clonally expanded peripheral T cells. In the 0.1-3.0 mg/kg groups, partial responders were among the patients with the lowest normalized peripheral clonal expansion, particularly in CD8+ T cells.

Patients with autoimmune disease history or receiving systemic immunosuppression were excluded from the trial. Peripheral blood for TCR sequencing was drawn from every dose cohort at baseline, at cycle 4 day 1 and at cycle 7 day 1. The samples were taken from a phase I, first-in-human, multicenter, open-label dose-escalation trial of ivuxolimab. Adults with locally advanced or metastatic melanoma, renal cell carcinoma, hepatocellular carcinoma or head and neck squamous cell carcinoma were enrolled in the trial. Before TCR sequencing, CD4+ and CD8+ T cells were separately sorted from peripheral blood. Genomic DNA was isolated from the sorted cells so that the TCRbeta CDR3 region could be sequenced. The immunoSEQ Assay was used for sequencing of TCRbeta CDR3 regions. TCRdb holds this immuneACCESS table with in-frame rearrangements only. Some clones are missing; in checked studies, unresolved V genes explain under half, and the rest has no known cause. Across this sample there are roughly 48,000 clones, with about 81% seen only once. The ten largest clones take up 1% to 1.3% of the sample.

As for this clone: The specificity of this receptor is unknown. No much larger clonotype is one base removed from it; base qualities were not supplied.

CDR1 and CDR2, per the germline V gene, are SNHLY and FYNNEI. V loses 8 bases of germline sequence and J loses 8 bases, and the interval between the two ends is 9 bases. Its CDR3 holds 10 amino acids, cysteine through phenylalanine. Only CDR3 DNA remains: 30 bases, in frame from the first base. The material sequenced was CD4+ or CD8+ T cells sorted from blood, taken in a trial of the OX40 agonist ivuxolimab. This TCR derives from an adult with an advanced solid tumor such as melanoma, head and neck, liver or kidney cancer. The receptor chain draws on TRBV2 and TRBJ2-5; TRBD2 might be the D gene, on 5 matching bases. This receptor carries the CDR3 CASGSKTQYF. The bases read TGTGCCAGCGGGAGTAAAACCCAGTACTTC.